This T cell receptor (beta chain) emerged from a study of cytomegalovirus exposure and HLA in healthy donors. Notes on the study in general: Per a later analysis, roughly 17,000 TCR beta sequences showed association with HLA alleles at 0.05 false discovery rate. In vitro experiments confirmed that three CMV-associated chains were specific for CMV antigens. In a later analysis, TCR beta V- and J-gene trimming showed a link to a missense DCLRE1C variant.

In the case of this clone: The antigen remains undetermined.

This PCR relied on a set of 60 Vbeta primers and 13 Jbeta primers. The repertoire was sequenced with immunoSEQ multiplex PCR; TCRdb's copy has only in-frame clones and lacks some. The sample has 100,000 to 150,000 clones, 70% to 85% seen once. With V trimmed by 4 bases and J by 9 bases, 26 bases remained unmatched. Germline V CDR1 and CDR2: SGHNT, YYREEE (reference sequence). This CDR3 is 20 amino acids long. The receptor was derived from a man in his forties or fifties in good health and CMV-seropositive. The specimen sequenced was PBMCs. This chain uses TRBV5-4 with TRBJ1-2, with TRBD1 matching 11 bases. The CDR3 here is CASSPWDRGAPVAHHQRYTF. CDR3 DNA: TGTGCCAGCAGCCCATGGGACAGGGGGGCACCTGTTGCTCATCATCAACGCTACACCTTC. The whole variable domain, remainder taken from reference TRBV5-4 and TRBJ1-2, is ETGVTQSPTHLIKTRGQQVTLRCSSQSGHNTVSWYQQALGQGPQFIFQYYREEENGRGNFPPRFSGLQFPNYSSELNVNALELDDSALYLCASSPWDRGAPVAHHQRYTFGSGTRLTVV.